The 3 T cell receptor beta chains below come from one sample, sequenced in a study of blood T cell repertoires in COVID-19. The data were produced by immunoSEQ multiplex PCR, yet TCRdb's version contains in-frame clones alone and is incomplete. Among 100,000 to 140,000 clones listed, roughly 90% were seen once. The specimen was peripheral blood. The receptors were gathered from a middle-aged man with active or convalescent COVID-19.

This clone was observed a handful of times. As the CDR3 is not closed by the conserved phenylalanine or tryptophan, this likely results from a read error. The limits of the CDR3 on the DNA are not certain, so only TCRdb's listed CDR3 is given. The chain uses TRBV21-1 and TRBJ2-7; the table's D gene call, TRBD2, was not cross checked with the DNA. TRBV21-1 is listed as a pseudogene. From its first to its last residue, the CDR3 has 13 amino acids. This CDR3 reads CASSKEIGVLRRA.

This chain uses TRBV6-5 with TRBJ2-3; D perhaps matches TRBD1 (5 bases). CDR1 is MNHEY, CDR2 SVGAGI, per germline. Deletions cut 6 bases from V and 7 bases from J, with 8 bases between. The CDR3 has 11 residues. The CDR3 DNA reads as TGTGCCAGCAGCCAGGGTAATACGCAGTATTTT. This gives the protein CASSQGNTQYF.

This chain links TRBV28 with TRBJ1-2; tentatively, D is TRBD1 (6 bases). The V end was cut by 6 bases, the J end by 6 bases, with 14 bases between. CDR3 length: 13 residues. The germline V gene has CDR1 MDHEN and CDR2 SYDVKM. Here the CDR3 reads CASRPTGPDGYTF. In nucleotides, the CDR3 is TGTGCCAGCAGGCCAACAGGGCCGGATGGCTACACCTTC.